A single sample gave rise to the 14 T cell receptor beta chains below, sequenced in a study of blood T cells in healthy people across ages. With a J-beta primer mix and a sample-barcoded 5' primer, a second PCR ran about 7 to 12 cycles. TCRdb ran MiXCR on the 5' RACE reads and lists one entry per CDR3 protein. This table has around 1,000,000 distinct CDR3 sequences, about 25% appearing once. The data also belong to a second study, concerning T cells of mothers and their children.

Material: blood. These receptors originate from a girl aged 2-9 years in good health.

The rearrangement links TRBV18 to TRBJ1-5; a weak D match, TRBD1 (5 bases). CDR1 is KGHSH and CDR2 is LQKENI in the germline V gene. The CDR3 length is 13 residues. V shed 2 bases and J shed 15 bases, with 17 bases lying between them. This chain's CDR3 is CASSPGDSLLLHF. The CDR3 region has the DNA TGTGCCAGCTCACCAGGGGACTCCCTTCTATTGCATTTT.

The DNA of the CDR3 is TGTGCCAGCAGCCGGAACAAGGTCGGGGGCTACACCTTC. Protein product: CASSRNKVGGYTF. This chain links TRBV3-1 with TRBJ1-2; D unresolved. V lost 4 bases and J 8 bases, leaving 14 bases between the germline ends. The CDR3 runs 13 residues. Germline lookup yields CDR1 LGHDT and CDR2 YNNKEL (reference sequence).

This clonotype was found a few times. The CDR3 DNA reads as TGCAGTGCTAGATCTGGGGCAGGGACTGGGAGCGAGCAGTACTTC. It is translated as CSARSGAGTGSEQYF. The chain combines TRBV20-1 with TRBJ2-7, with a possible D match to TRBD2 (6 bases). V was shortened by 2 bases and J by 6 bases, with 20 bases between the two germline ends. CDR3 length: 15 amino acids. Germline CDR1 is DFQATT and CDR2 is SNEGSKA (reference sequence).

This clonotype appeared a few times. The chain has TRBV2 and TRBJ2-1; D is undetermined. CDR1 and CDR2 (germline): SNHLY, FYNNEI. The germline V and J ends were trimmed by 3 bases and 1 base, with 7 bases remaining between them. The CDR3 length is 14 residues. CDR3 sequence reads: CASSDYSSYNEQFF. The CDR3 coding sequence is TGTGCCAGCAGTGATTACAGTTCCTACAATGAGCAGTTCTTC. Using reference TRBV2 and TRBJ2-1 for the parts outside the CDR3, the full variable domain is EPEVTQTPSHQVTQMGQEVILRCVPISNHLYFYWYRQILGQKVEFLVSFYNNEISEKSEIFDDQFSVERPDGSNFTLKIRSTKLEDSAMYFCASSDYSSYNEQFFGPGTRLTVL.

The V and J genes are TRBV6-2 or TRBV6-3 and TRBJ2-7; D uncertain. This CDR3 is 13 amino acids long. V was pared by 5 bases and J by 5 bases, with 13 bases between. In germline, CDR1 is MNHEY, CDR2 SVGEGT. In DNA form, the CDR3 reads TGTGCCAGCAGTCATCCTGAAGAGAACGAGCAGTACTTC. Translation gives CASSHPEENEQYF.

The rearrangement links TRBV6-4 to TRBJ2-2, with D possibly being TRBD1 or TRBD2 (6 bases each). V gave up 7 bases and J gave up 5 bases, with 23 bases separating them. CDR1 is MRHNA, CDR2 SNTAGT, per germline. The CDR3 contains 17 residues. The CDR3 bases are TGTGCCAGCACCCCAGGGGCAGGGAGGAAAAGAACCGGGGAGCTGTTTTTT. Protein sequence: CASTPGAGRKRTGELFF.

The CDR3: CASSLNFSETQYF. The CDR3 nucleotides read TGTGCCAGCAGTTTGAATTTCTCGGAGACCCAGTACTTC. The V gene is TRBV28, the J gene TRBJ2-5; D is undetermined. The CDR3 spans 13 residues. Between the trimmed V and J ends, which lost 3 bases and 5 bases, there was a span of 10 bases. CDR1 is MDHEN and CDR2 is SYDVKM in the germline V gene.

This clonotype has just a few counts. V and J are TRBV12-3 or TRBV12-4 and TRBJ2-3; weak D call: TRBD2 (6 bases). V was cut by 5 bases and J by 1 base, with 16 bases left in between. The CDR3 is 16 residues long. Here the CDR3 reads CASSRRAGSGTDTQYF. Here the CDR3 DNA reads TGTGCCAGCAGTCGGAGGGCGGGGAGTGGCACAGATACGCAGTATTTT.

The V gene is TRBV12-3 or TRBV12-4, the J gene TRBJ2-2, with TRBD1 matching over 10 bases. The J segment lost 3 bases and the V segment lost 5 bases, leaving 9 bases of the junction unmatched. The CDR3 spans 17 residues. The CDR3 DNA is TGTGCCAGCAGTCAGTCGACAGGGGGCGCGGACACCGGGGAGCTGTTTTTT. This codes for CASSQSTGGADTGELFF.

Concerning this clonotype: Mismatch with germline at one junction end may stem from a read error. The CDR3 DNA is TGTGCCAGCAGCGCCACAGGGGGCCCCACAGGTACGCAGTATTTT. It yields the protein CASSATGGPTGTQYF. This chain connects TRBV7-2 to TRBJ2-3; 9 bases are shared with TRBD1. Germline CDR1 reads SGHTA; CDR2 reads FQGNSA. CDR3 length: 15 amino acids.

This clonotype has a count of ten or more. J is TRBJ2-5 and V is TRBV21-1; the table's D call, TRBD2, was not checked against the DNA. TRBV21-1 counts as a pseudogene. This CDR3 is built from 16 residues. The CDR3 is CASSARLAGGQETQYF. The DNA of the CDR3 is TGTGCCAGCAGCGCCCGACTAGCGGGGGGGCAAGAGACCCAGTACTTC.

This clonotype was counted between two and nine times. The chain carries TRBV6-5 and TRBJ1-3; 8 positions match TRBD1. This CDR3 region has 14 residues. Unmatched junction bases numbered 4, after V lost 6 bases and J lost 3 bases. Germline values: CDR1 MNHEY, CDR2 SVGAGI. The chain's CDR3 is CASSRGQGGNTIYF. The CDR3, as DNA: TGTGCCAGCAGCCGCGGACAGGGTGGAAACACCATATATTTT.

V gene TRBV11-2 combines with J gene TRBJ1-6, with unresolved D. The V and J ends lost 1 base and 8 bases respectively, with 6 bases between them. CDR3 length equals 13 residues. CDR1 is SGHAT, CDR2 FQNNGV, per germline. CDR3 DNA: TGTGCCAGCAGCTTAGCCTACCATTCACCCCTCCACTTT. Amino acids: CASSLAYHSPLHF.

This clonotype was found a few times. The J gene is TRBJ1-1, the V gene TRBV5-1; maybe TRBD1 (6 bases). The germline V gene encodes CDR1 SGHRS and CDR2 YFSETQ. This CDR3 comprises 12 residues. Trimming pared 10 bases from V and 5 bases from J, leaving 15 bases between. Here the CDR3 reads CACRRGLTEAFF. CDR3 nucleotide sequence: TGCGCCTGTAGGCGGGGGCTAACTGAAGCTTTCTTT.